These T cell receptor beta chains were read from a single sample in a study of shared clonotypes between healthy human individuals. The repertoire was sequenced with immunoSEQ multiplex PCR; TCRdb's copy has only in-frame clones and lacks some. The sample shows 700,000 or so clones, less than 80% of them seen only once. The specimen was memory CD4+ T cells sorted from blood. These receptors were obtained from a woman in her thirties in good health. Both conserved end residues are part of each CDR3. Fields, in order: CDR3 length, clone size, D gene, V gene, J gene, CDR3 protein, CDR3 DNA. The D gene is left open where the match is weak. Only part of the rows carry a size: once, few, many, or a class if the clone is expanded.

cdr3_length: 14; clone_size: NA; d_call: NA; v_call: TRBV30; j_call: TRBJ2-7; cdr3_aa: CAWSAPAGNYEQYF; cdr3_nt: TGTGCCTGGAGTGCCCCGGCGGGGAACTACGAGCAGTACTTC
cdr3_length: 15; clone_size: NA; d_call: NA; v_call: TRBV28; j_call: TRBJ1-5; cdr3_aa: CASSLLGGDNQPQHF; cdr3_nt: TGTGCCAGCAGTTTATTGGGCGGGGATAATCAGCCCCAGCATTTT
cdr3_length: 16; clone_size: NA; d_call: NA; v_call: TRBV10-1; j_call: TRBJ1-2; cdr3_aa: CASSDSAVPHRDGYTF; cdr3_nt: TGCGCCAGCAGTGATTCCGCCGTGCCTCATCGAGATGGCTACACCTTC
cdr3_length: 13; clone_size: NA; d_call: NA; v_call: TRBV18; j_call: TRBJ1-1; cdr3_aa: CASSLPGPPEAFF; cdr3_nt: TGTGCCAGCTCACTTCCAGGGCCGCCGGAAGCTTTCTTT
cdr3_length: 11; clone_size: NA; d_call: NA; v_call: TRBV20-1; j_call: TRBJ2-1; cdr3_aa: CSVLHLNEQFF; cdr3_nt: TGCAGTGTCCTACACCTCAATGAGCAGTTCTTC
cdr3_length: 15; clone_size: NA; d_call: TRBD2; v_call: TRBV6-5; j_call: TRBJ2-7; cdr3_aa: CASSSTTSVHYEQYF; cdr3_nt: TGTGCCAGCAGTTCCACGACTAGCGTACACTACGAGCAGTACTTC
cdr3_length: 11; clone_size: few; d_call: NA; v_call: TRBV19; j_call: TRBJ2-7; cdr3_aa: CASSGQTEQYF; cdr3_nt: TGTGCCAGTAGTGGGCAGACCGAGCAGTACTTC
cdr3_length: 13; clone_size: NA; d_call: TRBD1; v_call: TRBV2; j_call: TRBJ2-7; cdr3_aa: CASSDGARDRGNF; cdr3_nt: TGTGCCAGCAGTGACGGGGCCCGGGACAGGGGTAACTTC
cdr3_length: 13; clone_size: few; d_call: NA; v_call: TRBV29-1; j_call: TRBJ2-3; cdr3_aa: CSVSPEPTATQYF; cdr3_nt: TGCAGCGTTTCCCCCGAGCCGACCGCCACGCAGTATTTT
cdr3_length: 16; clone_size: NA; d_call: NA; v_call: TRBV28; j_call: TRBJ1-1; cdr3_aa: CASSTNVWGARPEAFF; cdr3_nt: TGTGCCAGCAGTACCAACGTTTGGGGGGCGCGGCCTGAAGCTTTCTTT
cdr3_length: 18; clone_size: NA; d_call: TRBD2; v_call: TRBV15; j_call: TRBJ2-1; cdr3_aa: CATSRQPQSGRAHNEQFF; cdr3_nt: TGTGCCACCAGCAGACAACCCCAAAGCGGGAGGGCCCACAATGAGCAGTTCTTC
cdr3_length: 14; clone_size: NA; d_call: NA; v_call: TRBV4-2; j_call: TRBJ2-1; cdr3_aa: CASLSNRGAGEQFF; cdr3_nt: TGTGCCAGCTTATCAAATAGGGGCGCGGGTGAGCAGTTCTTC
cdr3_length: 14; clone_size: NA; d_call: NA; v_call: TRBV29-1; j_call: TRBJ2-7; cdr3_aa: CSATLVRDPYEQYF; cdr3_nt: TGCAGCGCCACCCTTGTTCGGGACCCCTACGAGCAGTACTTC
cdr3_length: 14; clone_size: NA; d_call: NA; v_call: TRBV28; j_call: TRBJ2-7; cdr3_aa: CASSSIGGLYEQYF; cdr3_nt: TGTGCCAGCAGTTCGATAGGGGGACTATACGAGCAGTACTTC
cdr3_length: 13; clone_size: NA; d_call: NA; v_call: TRBV29-1; j_call: TRBJ2-3; cdr3_aa: CSFRSPRADTQYF; cdr3_nt: TGCAGCTTCCGAAGCCCCAGGGCAGATACGCAGTATTTT
cdr3_length: 18; clone_size: NA; d_call: NA; v_call: TRBV21-1; j_call: TRBJ1-5; cdr3_aa: CASSKEKRSQGPGQPQHF; cdr3_nt: TGTGCCAGCAGCAAAGAGAAAAGGAGTCAGGGTCCTGGTCAGCCCCAGCATTTT
cdr3_length: 13; clone_size: NA; d_call: NA; v_call: TRBV10-3; j_call: TRBJ1-5; cdr3_aa: CAIREVADQPQHF; cdr3_nt: TGTGCCATCAGGGAGGTAGCCGATCAGCCCCAGCATTTT
cdr3_length: 15; clone_size: NA; d_call: TRBD2; v_call: TRBV2; j_call: TRBJ2-7; cdr3_aa: CASSPFTSGPYEQYF; cdr3_nt: TGTGCCAGCAGTCCTTTCACTAGCGGGCCCTACGAGCAGTACTTC
cdr3_length: 15; clone_size: NA; d_call: TRBD2; v_call: TRBV5-4; j_call: TRBJ2-1; cdr3_aa: CASSLEAGGRNEQFF; cdr3_nt: TGTGCCAGCAGCTTGGAAGCGGGAGGGCGCAATGAGCAGTTCTTC
cdr3_length: 15; clone_size: NA; d_call: NA; v_call: TRBV6-5; j_call: TRBJ1-2; cdr3_aa: CASSYSPGRNYGYTF; cdr3_nt: TGTGCCAGCAGTTACTCGCCGGGACGCAACTATGGCTACACCTTC
cdr3_length: 15; clone_size: once; d_call: NA; v_call: TRBV7-2; j_call: TRBJ2-2; cdr3_aa: CASSPTVLVAGELFF; cdr3_nt: TGTGCCAGCAGCCCGACCGTTCTGGTGGCCGGGGAGCTGTTTTTT
cdr3_length: 13; clone_size: NA; d_call: NA; v_call: TRBV18; j_call: TRBJ2-7; cdr3_aa: CASSPMSGYEQYF; cdr3_nt: TGTGCCAGCTCACCAATGAGCGGGTACGAGCAGTACTTC
cdr3_length: 13; clone_size: NA; d_call: NA; v_call: TRBV28; j_call: TRBJ1-5; cdr3_aa: CASSGTPNQPQHF; cdr3_nt: TGTGCCAGCAGCGGGACACCAAATCAGCCCCAGCATTTT
cdr3_length: 18; clone_size: NA; d_call: NA; v_call: TRBV4-1; j_call: TRBJ1-1; cdr3_aa: CASSRYGGRGGADTEAFF; cdr3_nt: TGCGCCAGCAGCCGCTATGGGGGTAGGGGGGGCGCCGACACTGAAGCTTTCTTT
cdr3_length: 15; clone_size: once; d_call: NA; v_call: TRBV5-5; j_call: TRBJ2-5; cdr3_aa: CASSLVVVSQETQYF; cdr3_nt: TGTGCCAGCAGCTTGGTGGTGGTCTCCCAAGAGACCCAGTACTTC
cdr3_length: 14; clone_size: NA; d_call: NA; v_call: TRBV19; j_call: TRBJ2-7; cdr3_aa: CASSRGRDTHEQYF; cdr3_nt: TGTGCCAGTAGTAGGGGCAGGGATACCCACGAGCAGTACTTC
cdr3_length: 15; clone_size: few; d_call: TRBD2; v_call: TRBV11-2; j_call: TRBJ2-1; cdr3_aa: CASSLRTSGLNEQFF; cdr3_nt: TGTGCCAGCAGCTTACGGACTAGCGGCCTCAATGAGCAGTTCTTC
cdr3_length: 15; clone_size: NA; d_call: TRBD2; v_call: TRBV6-5; j_call: TRBJ2-1; cdr3_aa: CASRQLAGVYNEQFF; cdr3_nt: TGTGCCAGCAGGCAACTAGCGGGAGTTTACAATGAGCAGTTCTTC
cdr3_length: 17; clone_size: NA; d_call: TRBD2; v_call: TRBV7-9; j_call: TRBJ2-3; cdr3_aa: CASSPQYSGSVTDTQYF; cdr3_nt: TGTGCCAGCAGCCCTCAGTATAGCGGGAGCGTCACAGATACGCAGTATTTT
cdr3_length: 15; clone_size: NA; d_call: NA; v_call: TRBV15; j_call: TRBJ1-5; cdr3_aa: CATSPDRGWGQPQHF; cdr3_nt: TGTGCCACCAGCCCGGACCGCGGCTGGGGTCAGCCCCAGCATTTT
cdr3_length: 14; clone_size: NA; d_call: NA; v_call: TRBV9; j_call: TRBJ1-6; cdr3_aa: CASSVRVDNSPLHF; cdr3_nt: TGTGCCAGCAGCGTGAGGGTCGATAATTCACCCCTCCACTTT
cdr3_length: 17; clone_size: NA; d_call: TRBD2; v_call: TRBV9; j_call: TRBJ2-1; cdr3_aa: CASSVATGTSGRNEQFF; cdr3_nt: TGTGCCAGCAGCGTAGCCACCGGGACTAGCGGGAGAAATGAGCAGTTCTTC
cdr3_length: 14; clone_size: NA; d_call: NA; v_call: TRBV28; j_call: TRBJ2-7; cdr3_aa: CASSGSGTGYEQYF; cdr3_nt: TGTGCCAGCAGTGGATCCGGGACGGGCTACGAGCAGTACTTC
cdr3_length: 15; clone_size: NA; d_call: TRBD2; v_call: TRBV2; j_call: TRBJ2-2; cdr3_aa: CASRASGSRTGELFF; cdr3_nt: TGTGCCAGCAGGGCTAGCGGGAGCCGAACCGGGGAGCTGTTTTTT
cdr3_length: 14; clone_size: NA; d_call: NA; v_call: TRBV10-2; j_call: TRBJ1-5; cdr3_aa: CASRDGQYNQPQHF; cdr3_nt: TGCGCCAGCAGGGACGGACAGTACAATCAGCCCCAGCATTTT
cdr3_length: 14; clone_size: NA; d_call: NA; v_call: TRBV19; j_call: TRBJ1-5; cdr3_aa: CASRLPGLGQPQHF; cdr3_nt: TGTGCCAGTAGACTCCCAGGACTGGGTCAGCCCCAGCATTTT
cdr3_length: 18; clone_size: NA; d_call: TRBD2; v_call: TRBV7-3; j_call: TRBJ2-1; cdr3_aa: CASSPRTSGRSSYNEQFF; cdr3_nt: TGTGCCAGCAGCCCGAGGACTAGCGGGAGATCCTCCTACAATGAGCAGTTCTTC
cdr3_length: 17; clone_size: NA; d_call: NA; v_call: TRBV11-2; j_call: TRBJ2-3; cdr3_aa: CASSLGFSLRGTDTQYF; cdr3_nt: TGTGCCAGCAGCTTAGGGTTCTCACTTAGGGGTACAGATACGCAGTATTTT
cdr3_length: 18; clone_size: many; d_call: TRBD2; v_call: TRBV4-1; j_call: TRBJ2-1; cdr3_aa: CASSQEGLAGGFVNEQFF; cdr3_nt: TGCGCCAGCAGCCAAGAGGGACTAGCGGGAGGTTTTGTGAATGAGCAGTTCTTC
cdr3_length: 13; clone_size: NA; d_call: TRBD1; v_call: TRBV6-1; j_call: TRBJ2-5; cdr3_aa: CASYPGGWGTQYF; cdr3_nt: TGTGCCAGCTACCCAGGGGGCTGGGGGACCCAGTACTTC
cdr3_length: 14; clone_size: NA; d_call: NA; v_call: TRBV5-4; j_call: TRBJ1-2; cdr3_aa: CASSRNKAAYGYTF; cdr3_nt: TGTGCCAGCAGCCGAAACAAGGCTGCCTATGGCTACACCTTC
cdr3_length: 17; clone_size: NA; d_call: TRBD1; v_call: TRBV27; j_call: TRBJ1-1; cdr3_aa: CASSLGDRGQLVTEAFF; cdr3_nt: TGTGCCAGCAGTTTAGGGGACAGGGGGCAGCTGGTCACTGAAGCTTTCTTT
cdr3_length: 13; clone_size: NA; d_call: NA; v_call: TRBV5-1; j_call: TRBJ1-1; cdr3_aa: CASSGSSTTEAFF; cdr3_nt: TGCGCCAGCAGTGGGAGTAGTACCACTGAAGCTTTCTTT
cdr3_length: 15; clone_size: NA; d_call: NA; v_call: TRBV6-4; j_call: TRBJ2-5; cdr3_aa: CASSEIPGPSETQYF; cdr3_nt: TGTGCCAGCAGTGAAATTCCCGGGCCCTCGGAGACCCAGTACTTC
cdr3_length: 17; clone_size: NA; d_call: NA; v_call: TRBV28; j_call: TRBJ2-1; cdr3_aa: CASSSVRGAFSYNEQFF; cdr3_nt: TGTGCCAGCAGCTCCGTACGTGGGGCATTCTCCTACAATGAGCAGTTCTTC
cdr3_length: 16; clone_size: NA; d_call: NA; v_call: TRBV30; j_call: TRBJ2-1; cdr3_aa: CAWSALRSASYNEQFF; cdr3_nt: TGTGCCTGGAGTGCCCTACGGTCGGCCTCCTACAATGAGCAGTTCTTC
cdr3_length: 16; clone_size: NA; d_call: TRBD2; v_call: TRBV6-5; j_call: TRBJ2-1; cdr3_aa: CASSYSSGRAGNEQFF; cdr3_nt: TGTGCCAGCAGTTATTCTAGCGGGAGGGCCGGGAATGAGCAGTTCTTC
cdr3_length: 13; clone_size: many; d_call: TRBD1; v_call: TRBV10-3; j_call: TRBJ1-2; cdr3_aa: CAISAGGDYGYTF; cdr3_nt: TGTGCCATCAGCGCAGGGGGCGACTATGGCTACACCTTC
cdr3_length: 16; clone_size: NA; d_call: NA; v_call: TRBV5-1; j_call: TRBJ2-3; cdr3_aa: CASSLREPSLADTQYF; cdr3_nt: TGCGCCAGCAGCTTACGAGAACCTAGCTTGGCAGATACGCAGTATTTT
cdr3_length: 15; clone_size: NA; d_call: TRBD1; v_call: TRBV7-8; j_call: TRBJ1-2; cdr3_aa: CASSLRAGGAGGYTF; cdr3_nt: TGTGCCAGCAGCTTAAGGGCAGGGGGCGCCGGGGGCTACACCTTC
cdr3_length: 18; clone_size: NA; d_call: TRBD2; v_call: TRBV5-1; j_call: TRBJ2-4; cdr3_aa: CASSLGETSGSPKNIQYF; cdr3_nt: TGCGCCAGCAGCTTGGGAGAGACTAGCGGGAGTCCCAAAAACATTCAGTACTTC
cdr3_length: 13; clone_size: NA; d_call: NA; v_call: TRBV28; j_call: TRBJ1-5; cdr3_aa: CASSPRGREPQHF; cdr3_nt: TGTGCCAGCAGTCCCCGTGGTCGGGAGCCCCAGCATTTT
cdr3_length: 16; clone_size: NA; d_call: TRBD1; v_call: TRBV6-6; j_call: TRBJ1-5; cdr3_aa: CASRDDRGQSNQPQHF; cdr3_nt: TGTGCCAGCAGGGATGACAGGGGGCAAAGCAATCAGCCCCAGCATTTT